The entry below gives a single T cell receptor beta chain sequence along with its context. This entry comes from a study of blood T cell repertoires in COVID-19. Study in general: Italy, Spain and the United States were the sources of the convalescent and acute COVID-19 samples.

Germline assignment: CDR1 SGHDT and CDR2 YYEEEE. This CDR3 is built from 17 residues. Trimming cost V 4 bases and J 0 bases; bases outside gene matches: 9. Assay used: immunoSEQ multiplex PCR; TCRdb lists only in-frame clones, some missing. The table has 200,000 or so clones, 85% to 90% seen once. The sample consisted of peripheral blood. The receptor comes from a person aged 70 to 85 with COVID-19, enrolled during active disease. This rearrangement joins TRBV5-6 to TRBJ2-3, with 9 nucleotides matching TRBD1. The CDR3 is CASSAINRGLSTDTQYF. The CDR3 DNA follows: TGTGCCAGCAGCGCAATTAACAGGGGGCTTAGCACAGATACGCAGTATTTT. The complete variable domain, with remaining parts taken from reference TRBV5-6 and TRBJ2-3, reads DAGVTQSPTHLIKTRGQQVTLRCSPKSGHDTVSWYQQALGQGPQFIFQYYEEEERQRGNFPDRFSGHQFPNYSSELNVNALLLGDSALYLCASSAINRGLSTDTQYFGPGTRLTVL.